This T cell receptor (beta chain) emerged from a study of cytomegalovirus exposure and HLA in healthy donors. Overall study context: Roughly 77 million unique TCRs from HLA-typed donors made up an early data release.

It was with 60 Vbeta and 13 Jbeta primers that the PCR ran. In the source study's methods: Tens of millions of unique TCR beta chains, some 9.9 million of them shared, were counted by a later analysis. Profiling relied on immunoSEQ multiplex PCR, and the TCRdb table lists in-frame clones only, not all of them. Clone size and V and J calls were adopted from that table, with D and trimming inferred from the DNA. The sample shows 150,000 to 200,000 clones, 77% of them seen only once. There are a few counts of this clone. Antigen: not known. Donors were ostensibly healthy at sampling, although undocumented immune exposures were probable. Points from the study as a whole: Researchers reported that a few CMV-associated chains were confirmed in vitro as CMV antigen-specific.

This CDR3 comprises 14 residues. Germline CDR1 reads MNHNY; CDR2 reads SVGAGI (reference sequence). V dropped 6 bases and J dropped 6 bases, with 18 bases sitting between them. The gene calls are TRBV6-6 and TRBJ2-7; D not certain. Sequences were obtained from PBMCs. The TCR comes from a man aged 18-30 years in good health and CMV-seronegative. CDR3 bases: TGTGCCAGCAGCCCGTTTAGCTCAGCCTTCGAGCAGTACTTC. This encodes CASSPFSSAFEQYF.